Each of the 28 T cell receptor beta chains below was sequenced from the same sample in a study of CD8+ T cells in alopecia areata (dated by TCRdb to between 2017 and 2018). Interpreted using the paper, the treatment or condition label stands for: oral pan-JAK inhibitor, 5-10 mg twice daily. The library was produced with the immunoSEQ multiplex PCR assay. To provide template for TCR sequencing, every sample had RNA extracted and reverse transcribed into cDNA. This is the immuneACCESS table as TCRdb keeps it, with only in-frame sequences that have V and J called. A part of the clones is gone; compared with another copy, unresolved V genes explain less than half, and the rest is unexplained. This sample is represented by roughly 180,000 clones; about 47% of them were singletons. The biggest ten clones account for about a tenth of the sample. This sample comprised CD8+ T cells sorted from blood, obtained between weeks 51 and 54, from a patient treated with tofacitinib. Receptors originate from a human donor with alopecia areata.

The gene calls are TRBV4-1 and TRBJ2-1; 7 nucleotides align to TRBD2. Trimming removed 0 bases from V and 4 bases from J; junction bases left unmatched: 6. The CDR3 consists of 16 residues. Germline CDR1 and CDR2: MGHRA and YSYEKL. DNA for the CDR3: TGCGCCAGCAGCCAAGAGGGAGGGCGGGGGTACAATGAGCAGTTCTTC. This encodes CASSQEGGRGYNEQFF.

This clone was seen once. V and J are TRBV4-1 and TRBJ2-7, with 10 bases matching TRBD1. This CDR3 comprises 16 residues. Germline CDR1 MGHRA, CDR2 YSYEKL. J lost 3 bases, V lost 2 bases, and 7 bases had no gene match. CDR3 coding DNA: TGCGCCAGCAGCCAACTTGACAGGGGGCTAGTCTACGAGCAGTACTTC. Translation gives CASSQLDRGLVYEQYF.

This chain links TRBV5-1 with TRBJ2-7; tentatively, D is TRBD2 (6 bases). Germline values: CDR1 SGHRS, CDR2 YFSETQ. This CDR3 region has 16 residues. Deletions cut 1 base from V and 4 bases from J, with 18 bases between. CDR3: CASSLYDGGRGYEQYF. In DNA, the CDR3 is TGCGCCAGCAGCTTGTACGATGGGGGGAGAGGGTACGAGCAGTACTTC. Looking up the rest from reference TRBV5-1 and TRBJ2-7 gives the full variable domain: KAGVTQTPRYLIKTRGQQVTLSCSPISGHRSVSWYQQTPGQGLQFLFEYFSETQRNKGNFPGRFSGRQFSNSRSEMNVSTLELGDSALYLCASSLYDGGRGYEQYFGPGTRLTVT.

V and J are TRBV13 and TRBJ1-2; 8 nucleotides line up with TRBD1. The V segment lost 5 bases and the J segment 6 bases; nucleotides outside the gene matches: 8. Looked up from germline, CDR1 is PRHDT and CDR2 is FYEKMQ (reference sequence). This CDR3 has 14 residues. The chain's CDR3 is CASSTGQGRDGYTF. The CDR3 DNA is TGTGCCAGCAGCACAGGACAGGGCAGGGATGGCTACACCTTC.

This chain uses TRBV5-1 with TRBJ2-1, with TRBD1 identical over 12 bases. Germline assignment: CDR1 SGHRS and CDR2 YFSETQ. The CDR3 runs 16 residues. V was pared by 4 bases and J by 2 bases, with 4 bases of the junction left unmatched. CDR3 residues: CASSQGTGGAYNEQFF. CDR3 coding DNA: TGCGCCAGCAGCCAAGGGACAGGGGGCGCCTACAATGAGCAGTTCTTC.

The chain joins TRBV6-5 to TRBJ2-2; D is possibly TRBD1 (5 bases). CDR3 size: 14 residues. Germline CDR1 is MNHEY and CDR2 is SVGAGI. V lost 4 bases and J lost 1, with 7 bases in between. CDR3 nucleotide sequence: TGTGCCAGCAGTTCCACAGGGAACACCGGGGAGCTGTTTTTT. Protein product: CASSSTGNTGELFF.

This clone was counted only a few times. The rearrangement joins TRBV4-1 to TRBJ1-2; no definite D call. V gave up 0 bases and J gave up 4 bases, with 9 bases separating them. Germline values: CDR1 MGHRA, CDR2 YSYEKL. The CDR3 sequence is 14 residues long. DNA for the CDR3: TGCGCCAGCAGCCAAGAACCTACAGTCTATGGCTACACCTTC. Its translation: CASSQEPTVYGYTF.

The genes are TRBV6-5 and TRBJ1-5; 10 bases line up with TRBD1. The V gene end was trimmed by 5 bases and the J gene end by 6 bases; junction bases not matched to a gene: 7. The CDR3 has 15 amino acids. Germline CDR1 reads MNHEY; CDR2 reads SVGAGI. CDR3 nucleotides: TGTGCCAGCAGTCAGGGACAGGGGAAGATTCAGCCCCAGCATTTT. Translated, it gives CASSQGQGKIQPQHF.

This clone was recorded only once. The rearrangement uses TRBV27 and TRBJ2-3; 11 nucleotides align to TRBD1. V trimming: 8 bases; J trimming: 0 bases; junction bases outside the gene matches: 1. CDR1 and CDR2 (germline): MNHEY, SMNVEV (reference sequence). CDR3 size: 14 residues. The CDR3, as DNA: TGTGCCAGCGGGGACAGGGGGAGCACAGATACGCAGTATTTT. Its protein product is CASGDRGSTDTQYF.

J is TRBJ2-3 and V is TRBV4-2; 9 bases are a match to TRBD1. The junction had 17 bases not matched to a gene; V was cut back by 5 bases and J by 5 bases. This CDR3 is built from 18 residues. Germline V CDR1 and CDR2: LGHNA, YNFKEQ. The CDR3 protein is CASSSNRIGQGILDTQYF. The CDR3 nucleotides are TGTGCCAGCAGCTCTAACCGTATCGGACAGGGGATTCTAGATACGCAGTATTTT.

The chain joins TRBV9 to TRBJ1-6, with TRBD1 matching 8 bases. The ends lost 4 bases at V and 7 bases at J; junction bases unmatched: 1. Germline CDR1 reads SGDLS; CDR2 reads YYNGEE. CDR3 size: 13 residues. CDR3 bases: TGTGCCAGCAGCCGGACAGGGAATTCACCCCTCCACTTT. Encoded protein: CASSRTGNSPLHF.

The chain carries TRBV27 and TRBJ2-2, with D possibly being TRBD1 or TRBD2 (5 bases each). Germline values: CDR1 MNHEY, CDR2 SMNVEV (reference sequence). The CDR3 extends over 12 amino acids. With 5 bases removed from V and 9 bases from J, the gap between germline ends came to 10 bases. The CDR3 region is CASSIRGRELFF. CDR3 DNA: TGTGCCAGCAGTATACGGGGACGGGAGCTGTTTTTT.

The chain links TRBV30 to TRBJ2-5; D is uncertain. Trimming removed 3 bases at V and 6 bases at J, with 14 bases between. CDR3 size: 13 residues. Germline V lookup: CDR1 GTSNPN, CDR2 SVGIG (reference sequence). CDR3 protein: CAWSVLGWKTQYF. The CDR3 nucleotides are TGTGCCTGGAGCGTTCTAGGCTGGAAGACCCAGTACTTC.

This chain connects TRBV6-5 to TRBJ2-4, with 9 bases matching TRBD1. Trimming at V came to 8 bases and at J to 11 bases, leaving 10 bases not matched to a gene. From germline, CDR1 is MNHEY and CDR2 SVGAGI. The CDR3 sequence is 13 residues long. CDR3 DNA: TGTGCCAGCCGGACAGGGGCGAATTTGCTTCAGTACTTC. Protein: CASRTGANLLQYF.

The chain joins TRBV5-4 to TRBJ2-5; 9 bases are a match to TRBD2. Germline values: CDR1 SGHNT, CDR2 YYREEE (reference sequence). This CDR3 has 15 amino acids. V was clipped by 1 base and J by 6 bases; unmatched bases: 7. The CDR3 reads CASSLSGGSYKTQYF. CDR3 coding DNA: TGTGCCAGCAGCTTGAGCGGGGGGTCCTATAAGACCCAGTACTTC.

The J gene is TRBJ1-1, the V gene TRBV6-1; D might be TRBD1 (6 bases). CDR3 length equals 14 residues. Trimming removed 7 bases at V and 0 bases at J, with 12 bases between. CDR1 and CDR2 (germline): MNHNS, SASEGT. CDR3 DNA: TGTGCCAGCACCAGGACAGCGATGAACACTGAAGCTTTCTTT. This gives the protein CASTRTAMNTEAFF.

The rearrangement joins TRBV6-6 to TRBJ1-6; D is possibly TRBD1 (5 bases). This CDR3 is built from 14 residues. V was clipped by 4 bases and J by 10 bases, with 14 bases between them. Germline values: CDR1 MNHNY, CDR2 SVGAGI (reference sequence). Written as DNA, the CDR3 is TGTGCCAGCAGTTCCGGGACGGTTTCCTCACCCCTCCACTTT. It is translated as CASSSGTVSSPLHF.

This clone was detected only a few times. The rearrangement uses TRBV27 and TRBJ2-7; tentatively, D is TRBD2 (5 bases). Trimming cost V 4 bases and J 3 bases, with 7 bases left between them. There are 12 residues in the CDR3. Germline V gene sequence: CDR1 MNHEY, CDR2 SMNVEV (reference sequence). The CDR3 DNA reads TGTGCCAGCAGTTCCGAGGGCTACGAGCAGTACTTC. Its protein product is CASSSEGYEQYF.

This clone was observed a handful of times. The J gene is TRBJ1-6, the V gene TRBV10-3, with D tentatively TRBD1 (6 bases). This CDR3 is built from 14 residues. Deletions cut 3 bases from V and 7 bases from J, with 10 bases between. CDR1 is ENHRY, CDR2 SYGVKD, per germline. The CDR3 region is CAISEMGANSPLHF. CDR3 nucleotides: TGTGCCATCAGTGAAATGGGGGCCAATTCACCCCTCCACTTT.

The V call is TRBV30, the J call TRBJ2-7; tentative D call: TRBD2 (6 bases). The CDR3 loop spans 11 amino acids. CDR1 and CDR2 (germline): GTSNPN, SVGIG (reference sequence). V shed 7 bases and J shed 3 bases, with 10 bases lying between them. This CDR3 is CALAGGYEQYF. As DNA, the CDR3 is TGTGCCTTGGCCGGGGGCTACGAGCAGTACTTC.

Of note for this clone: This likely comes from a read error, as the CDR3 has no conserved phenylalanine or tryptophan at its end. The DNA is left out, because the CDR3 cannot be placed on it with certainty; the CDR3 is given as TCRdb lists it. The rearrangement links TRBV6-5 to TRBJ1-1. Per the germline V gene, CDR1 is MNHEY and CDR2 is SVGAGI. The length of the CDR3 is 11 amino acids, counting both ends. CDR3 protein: CASIFAPWTCL.

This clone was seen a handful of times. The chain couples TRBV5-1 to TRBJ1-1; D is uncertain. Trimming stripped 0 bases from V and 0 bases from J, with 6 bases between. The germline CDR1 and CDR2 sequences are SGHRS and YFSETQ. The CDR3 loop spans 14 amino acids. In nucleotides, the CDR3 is TGCGCCAGCAGCTTGGCCTCGATGAACACTGAAGCTTTCTTT. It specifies CASSLASMNTEAFF.

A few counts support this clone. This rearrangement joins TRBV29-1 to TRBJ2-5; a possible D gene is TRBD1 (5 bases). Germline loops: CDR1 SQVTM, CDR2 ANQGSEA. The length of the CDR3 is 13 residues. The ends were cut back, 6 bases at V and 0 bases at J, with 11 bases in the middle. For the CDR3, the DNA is TGCAGCGTCCTCCGACAGTACCAAGAGACCCAGTACTTC. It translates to CSVLRQYQETQYF.

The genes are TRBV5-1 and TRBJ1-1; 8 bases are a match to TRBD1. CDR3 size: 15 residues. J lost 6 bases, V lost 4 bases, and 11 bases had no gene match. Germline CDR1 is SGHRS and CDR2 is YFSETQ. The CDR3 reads CASSIGQGGVAEAFF. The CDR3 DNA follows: TGCGCCAGCAGCATAGGACAGGGAGGGGTCGCTGAAGCTTTCTTT.

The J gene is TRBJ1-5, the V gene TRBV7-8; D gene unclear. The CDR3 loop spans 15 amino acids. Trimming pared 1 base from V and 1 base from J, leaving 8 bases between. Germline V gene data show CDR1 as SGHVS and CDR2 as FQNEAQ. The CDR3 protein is CASSLDWGSNQPQHF. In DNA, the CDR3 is TGTGCCAGCAGCTTAGATTGGGGAAGCAATCAGCCCCAGCATTTT.

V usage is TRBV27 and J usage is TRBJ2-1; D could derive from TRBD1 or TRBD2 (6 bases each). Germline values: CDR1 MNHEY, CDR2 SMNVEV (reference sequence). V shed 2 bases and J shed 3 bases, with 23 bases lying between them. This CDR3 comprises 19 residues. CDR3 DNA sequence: TGTGCCAGCAGTTTACTCACAGGGTCGAGGGGTAGCGGCTACAATGAGCAGTTCTTC. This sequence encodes CASSLLTGSRGSGYNEQFF.

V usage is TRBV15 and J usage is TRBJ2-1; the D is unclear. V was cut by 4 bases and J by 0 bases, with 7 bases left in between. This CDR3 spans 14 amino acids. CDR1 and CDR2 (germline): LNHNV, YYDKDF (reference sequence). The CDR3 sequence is CATSITSSYNEQFF. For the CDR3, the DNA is TGTGCCACCAGCATTACAAGCTCCTACAATGAGCAGTTCTTC.

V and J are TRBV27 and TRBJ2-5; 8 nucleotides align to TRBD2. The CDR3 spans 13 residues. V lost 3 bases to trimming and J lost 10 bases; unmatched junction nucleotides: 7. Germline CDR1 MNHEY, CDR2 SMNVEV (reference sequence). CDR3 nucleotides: TGTGCCAGCAGTTTTTATAGCGGGGCGGGCCAGTACTTC. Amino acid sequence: CASSFYSGAGQYF.